The 13 T cell receptor beta chains below were found in one sample sequenced in a study of T cells in narcolepsy. This table comes from immunoSEQ multiplex PCR, and its TCRdb copy is limited to in-frame clones, with some not included. Here the sample spans fewer than 30,000 clones, around 85% being singletons. The sequenced sample was CD45RA- memory CD4+ T cells from PBMCs. The origin of the receptors is a human donor with narcolepsy.

Note on this clone: This CDR3 is also generated by other DNA sequences in the sample. The chain couples TRBV19 to TRBJ2-2; D is ambiguous. Germline V gives CDR1 LNHDA, CDR2 SQIVND (reference sequence). The CDR3 is 13 amino acids. The V and J ends lost 4 bases and 5 bases respectively, with 8 bases between them. CDR3 bases: TGTGCCAGTAGTAGGGATGGGACCGGGGAGCTGTTTTTT. This codes for CASSRDGTGELFF.

A single count supports this clone. The chain recombines TRBV19 with TRBJ2-2; TRBD1 matches 11 bases. V was clipped by 9 bases and J by 2 bases; unmatched bases: 2. The CDR3 covers 14 residues. Per germline, CDR1 LNHDA and CDR2 SQIVND (reference sequence). CDR3 sequence: CASRTGGNTGELFF. CDR3 DNA: TGTGCCAGCCGGACAGGGGGCAACACCGGGGAGCTGTTTTTT.

The genes are TRBV7-9 and TRBJ1-5; perhaps TRBD1 as D (6 bases). The CDR3 has 15 residues. Trimming stripped 4 bases from V and 4 bases from J, with 14 bases between. Per the germline V gene, CDR1 is SEHNR and CDR2 is FQNEAQ (reference sequence). The CDR3 region is CASSSYREFNQPQHF. DNA for the CDR3: TGTGCCAGCAGCTCCTACAGGGAATTTAATCAGCCCCAGCATTTT.

V and J are TRBV5-1 and TRBJ1-1; D perhaps matches TRBD1 (6 bases). Germline V gene sequence: CDR1 SGHRS, CDR2 YFSETQ. Trimming took 3 bases from V and 4 from J, leaving 16 bases between them. The CDR3 sequence is 15 residues long. The CDR3 DNA sequence: TGCGCCAGCAGCTACGGACAGCCCGGGGGCACTGAAGCTTTCTTT. Amino acids: CASSYGQPGGTEAFF.

The genes are TRBV5-1 and TRBJ2-5, with a weak D call TRBD2 (5 bases). This CDR3 spans 16 amino acids. Trimming stripped 0 bases from V and 3 bases from J, with 15 bases between. From germline, CDR1 is SGHRS and CDR2 YFSETQ. The CDR3, as DNA: TGCGCCAGCAGCTTGGGGGTTGGAGGAACGGAAGAGACCCAGTACTTC. Its protein is CASSLGVGGTEETQYF.

This clone was seen just once. The chain has TRBV7-2 and TRBJ2-7; D is uncertain. The CDR3 extends over 15 amino acids. V gave up 2 bases and J gave up 0 bases, with 11 bases separating them. Germline V lookup: CDR1 SGHTA, CDR2 FQGNSA. The CDR3 sequence is CASSLSSRSSYEQYF. The CDR3 DNA follows: TGTGCCAGCAGCTTAAGTAGCAGGAGCTCCTACGAGCAGTACTTC.

J is TRBJ1-2 and V is TRBV7-9; 9 bases are shared with TRBD1. Germline-derived CDR1 and CDR2 are SEHNR and FQNEAQ (reference sequence). The length of the CDR3 is 16 residues. J gave up 3 bases and V 8 bases, and 13 bases lay outside the gene matches. This chain's CDR3 is CASEDRGDLFDYGYTF. The CDR3 nucleotides are TGTGCCAGCGAAGACAGGGGGGATCTCTTCGACTATGGCTACACCTTC.

The gene calls are TRBV6-1 and TRBJ1-5; TRBD1 agrees at 7 bases. Unmatched junction bases numbered 1, after V lost 5 bases and J lost 6 bases. CDR1 MNHNS and CDR2 SASEGT come from the germline V gene. CDR3 length: 12 residues. The CDR3 DNA reads as TGTGCCAGCAGTAACAGGGGTCAGCCCCAGCATTTT. Its protein is CASSNRGQPQHF.

This chain links TRBV5-6 with TRBJ1-6; unclear D gene. Trimming took 4 bases from V and 9 from J, leaving 14 bases between them. Germline CDR1 and CDR2: SGHDT and YYEEEE. The CDR3 is made up of 14 amino acids. The CDR3, as DNA: TGTGCCAGCAGCCCCCGGTGGTGGACTTCACCCCTCCACTTT. Its protein product is CASSPRWWTSPLHF.

The chain recombines TRBV5-6 with TRBJ1-1; D remains ambiguous. Trimming took 0 bases from V and 6 from J, leaving 9 bases between them. From germline, CDR1 is SGHDT and CDR2 YYEEEE. The CDR3 is 13 amino acids. The CDR3 is CASSLGGSAEAFF. The CDR3 DNA sequence: TGTGCCAGCAGCTTGGGGGGTAGCGCTGAAGCTTTCTTT.

The V call is TRBV6-6, the J call TRBJ1-1, with no clear D. This CDR3 has 12 amino acids. V was trimmed by 4 bases and J by 7 bases, leaving 10 bases between them. Germline V gene sequence: CDR1 MNHNY, CDR2 SVGAGI (reference sequence). DNA for the CDR3: TGTGCCAGCAGTTTGGGTCGGGATGAAGCTTTCTTT. Amino acid sequence: CASSLGRDEAFF.

The chain has TRBV27 and TRBJ2-3; no clear D gene. The CDR3 runs to 15 residues. The V gene lost 5 bases and the J gene lost 0 bases, with 12 bases spanning the gap. In germline, CDR1 is MNHEY, CDR2 SMNVEV (reference sequence). CDR3 amino acids: CASSLTVASTDTQYF. The CDR3, as DNA: TGTGCCAGCAGTCTGACCGTGGCTAGCACAGATACGCAGTATTTT.

The rearrangement links TRBV18 to TRBJ1-2; TRBD1 matches 11 bases. The CDR3 loop spans 15 amino acids. Germline loops: CDR1 KGHSH, CDR2 LQKENI. The V segment lost 3 bases and the J segment 8 bases; nucleotides outside the gene matches: 8. CDR3 sequence reads: CASSPPGQGARGYTF. The CDR3, as DNA: TGTGCCAGCTCACCCCCCGGACAGGGGGCGCGGGGCTACACCTTC.